A selection of T cell receptor beta chains follows, all from one sample in a study of T cell responses to AZD1222 COVID-19 vaccine. Some clones are missing from TCRdb's copy, which holds only in-frame ones; the method was immunoSEQ multiplex PCR. Of 65,000 to 95,000 clones listed, roughly 88% were seen once; the top ten hold over 9.5%. The specimen comprised peripheral blood, sampled 28 days after the second AZD1222 dose. Source of these receptors: an adult who received the AZD1222 COVID-19 vaccine. CDR3s include the opening cysteine and the closing phenylalanine or tryptophan. A D gene is named only where the DNA matches it firmly. Clone size is shown for a subset of rows, as once, few, many or a class of expanded clone.

TRBJ2-3	TRBD2	NA	TRBV20-1	TGCAGTGCTAGTAGTACTAGCGGGGATCCAGATACGCAGTATTTT	CSASSTSGDPDTQYF
TRBJ1-5	NA	once	TRBV2	TGTGCCAGCTCCTTCGAGGGGGACAGCAATCAGCCCCAGCATTTT	CASSFEGDSNQPQHF
TRBJ2-3	NA	NA	TRBV20-1	TGCAGTGCGGACCTGGGGGATACGCAGTATTTT	CSADLGDTQYF
TRBJ1-2	NA	NA	TRBV6-1	TGTGCCAGCAGTGATTACAGGAGCCCCAACTATGGCTACACCTTC	CASSDYRSPNYGYTF
TRBJ1-1	NA	NA	TRBV28	TGTGCCAGCAGACTAGGCCCTCGGGGGGGGGCTGCTGAAGCTTTCTTT	CASRLGPRGGAAEAFF
TRBJ1-5	NA	NA	TRBV6-5	TGTGCCAGCAGTACCACACAGGGTCAGCCCCAGCATTTT	CASSTTQGQPQHF
TRBJ1-1	NA	NA	TRBV2	TGTGCCAGCAGTGGACAGTTTAACACTGAAGCTTTCTTT	CASSGQFNTEAFF
TRBJ2-2	NA	few	TRBV24-1	TGTGCCACCAGTCACCCCGGGACTGGGACGACCGGGGAGCTGTTTTTT	CATSHPGTGTTGELFF
TRBJ1-3	NA	NA	TRBV5-8	TGTGCCAGCAGCTTGGGGTCTTACTCTGGAAACACCATATATTTT	CASSLGSYSGNTIYF
TRBJ2-5	NA	few	TRBV29-1	TGCAGCGTTGCGACAGCCCAAGAGACCCAGTACTTC	CSVATAQETQYF
TRBJ1-3	NA	NA	TRBV5-1	TGCGCCAGCAGCTTGGTCGCAGGGACATCTGGAAACACCATATATTTT	CASSLVAGTSGNTIYF
TRBJ2-1	TRBD1	NA	TRBV27	TGTGCCAGCACCTTATACACCACAGGGGGCGATGAGCAGTTCTTC	CASTLYTTGGDEQFF
TRBJ1-3	NA	NA	TRBV28	TGTGCCAGCAGTACCCCCGGGCCAGGGTCTGGAAACACCATATATTTT	CASSTPGPGSGNTIYF
TRBJ1-2	NA	NA	TRBV11-2	TGTGCCAGCAGCCATAGATCGGAGGACTACACCTTC	CASSHRSEDYTF
TRBJ2-3	NA	NA	TRBV5-1	TGCGCCAGCAGTTCGATTACAGGGTCGATAACAGATACGCAGTATTTT	CASSSITGSITDTQYF
TRBJ2-5	NA	once	TRBV7-2	TGTGCCAGCAGCCAAAGGGCGGAATTCGACAGGTATCGGGAGACCCAGTACTTC	CASSQRAEFDRYRETQYF
TRBJ1-5	NA	NA	TRBV18	TGTGCCAGCTCCACCGCGGAGGGTATAGGCAATCAGCCCCAGCATTTT	CASSTAEGIGNQPQHF
TRBJ1-2	NA	NA	TRBV6-5	TGTGCCAGCAGACAAGAGAGAGGGATCGGCTACACCTTC	CASRQERGIGYTF
TRBJ2-7	NA	NA	TRBV7-6	TGTGCCAGCAGAGACGGGAGCTCCTACGAGCAGTACTTC	CASRDGSSYEQYF
TRBJ1-2	NA	NA	TRBV28	TGTGCCAGCCTACAACTCAACTATGGCTACACCTTC	CASLQLNYGYTF
TRBJ1-5	NA	NA	TRBV5-5	TGTGCCAGCAGCTTGGGGCTCGGCCCATACATGGATCAGCCCCAGCATTTT	CASSLGLGPYMDQPQHF
TRBJ1-1	TRBD1	NA	TRBV7-9	TGTGCCAGCAGCTTGGACAGGGTGGGGAACACTGAAGCTTTCTTT	CASSLDRVGNTEAFF
TRBJ1-5	NA	NA	TRBV2	TGTGCCAGCAGCGACGGCGGAGCGAGCAATCAGCCCCAGCATTTT	CASSDGGASNQPQHF
TRBJ2-2	TRBD2	once	TRBV10-3	TGTGCCATCAGGACTAGCGGGGGGGCAGACACCGGGGAGCTGTTTTTT	CAIRTSGGADTGELFF
TRBJ2-5	NA	NA	TRBV6-1	TGTGCCAGCAGTGAACGGGAGAAGCAAGTAGAGACCCAGTACTTC	CASSEREKQVETQYF
TRBJ2-2	TRBD2	NA	TRBV4-2	TGTGCCAGCTCAACCCCGGGGGGGCCGAACGGGGAGCTGTTTTTT	CASSTPGGPNGELFF
TRBJ1-5	NA	NA	TRBV4-1	TGCGCCAGCAGCCAAGGGAGGGTTAAGGGCAATCAGCCCCAGCATTTT	CASSQGRVKGNQPQHF
TRBJ2-3	NA	NA	TRBV30	TGTGCCTGGAGTGTACAGGGAGATACGCAGTATTTT	CAWSVQGDTQYF
TRBJ2-7	TRBD1	NA	TRBV5-1	TGCGCCAGCAGCTTGATGGGACAGGATCCCTACGAGCAGTACTTC	CASSLMGQDPYEQYF
TRBJ2-1	NA	NA	TRBV5-1	TGCGCCAGCAGCCTCAGTAGTAATGAGCAGTTCTTC	CASSLSSNEQFF
TRBJ2-7	TRBD2	NA	TRBV7-2	TGTGCCAGCAGCTTAGGGACTAGCGGGGGCCTTCTCGGGGAGCAGTACTTC	CASSLGTSGGLLGEQYF
TRBJ2-7	NA	NA	TRBV5-6	TGTGCCAGCACCCCTGGGGGTCTCAGCTACGAGCAGTACTTC	CASTPGGLSYEQYF
TRBJ1-4	NA	NA	TRBV5-8	TGTGCCAGCAGCTTGGTCCCGGGGACGGTAGGAAAACTGTTTTTT	CASSLVPGTVGKLFF
TRBJ1-6	NA	NA	TRBV3-1/TRBV3-2	TGTGCCAGCAGCCAAGACGGTAAAACCCTCCACTTT	CASSQDGKTLHF
TRBJ1-1	NA	NA	TRBV29-1	TGCAGCGTGGGTATGAACACTGAAGCTTTCTTT	CSVGMNTEAFF
TRBJ1-3	TRBD1	NA	TRBV28	TGTGCCAGCCGGGACAGATCGCTCTGGGGAAACACCATATATTTT	CASRDRSLWGNTIYF
TRBJ1-6	TRBD1	NA	TRBV28	TGTGCCAGCAGTTCTTCCGGGACAGGGGATTCACCCCTCCACTTT	CASSSSGTGDSPLHF
TRBJ2-3	NA	NA	TRBV6-6	TGTGCCAGCAGTTATAGCCTAGCAGCCACAGATACGCAGTATTTT	CASSYSLAATDTQYF
TRBJ2-5	NA	once	TRBV5-1	TGCGCCGGATACAGGGGGAGGGAAGAGACCCAGTACTTC	CAGYRGREETQYF
TRBJ1-4	TRBD1	NA	TRBV9	TGTGCCAGCAGCGTTTCGACAGGGGTTAATGAAAAACTGTTTTTT	CASSVSTGVNEKLFF
TRBJ2-7	TRBD1	NA	TRBV6-5	TGTGCCAGCAGACAAAGAGGGGGCGCGGGTTACGAGCAGTACTTC	CASRQRGGAGYEQYF